The clone carrying this T cell receptor (beta chain) occurred many times. Its antigen is not identified. Axillary draining lymph nodes of breast cancer patients supplied the node samples. TCRdb independently ran MiXCR on the multiplex PCR reads; one entry per CDR3 protein. The repertoire consists of 200,000 or so distinct CDR3 sequences, with approximately 33% occurring once and the leading ten covering about 4.5%. The sample originates from a study of breast tumors, draining lymph nodes, adjacent tissues. Study-wide points: Findings are consistent with lymph node origin and intratumoral expansion of most tumor T cells. Compared with basal-like, luminal-like tumors shared significantly more repertoire with nontumor tissue.

The CDR3 is 14 residues long. The germline CDR1 and CDR2 sequences are SGHAT and FQNNGV. V gave up 5 bases and J gave up 6 bases; unmatched junction bases: 10. Sequencing used axillary lymph node tissue. The chain combines TRBV11-2 with TRBJ2-7, with TRBD2 matching 7 bases. This receptor was obtained from a female donor with breast cancer. Some clones in this sample may be carry-over from other donors' samples. The CDR3 sequence: CASSPRAGVSEQYF. The CDR3 coding sequence is TGTGCCAGCAGCCCCAGGGCGGGAGTAAGCGAGCAGTACTTC.